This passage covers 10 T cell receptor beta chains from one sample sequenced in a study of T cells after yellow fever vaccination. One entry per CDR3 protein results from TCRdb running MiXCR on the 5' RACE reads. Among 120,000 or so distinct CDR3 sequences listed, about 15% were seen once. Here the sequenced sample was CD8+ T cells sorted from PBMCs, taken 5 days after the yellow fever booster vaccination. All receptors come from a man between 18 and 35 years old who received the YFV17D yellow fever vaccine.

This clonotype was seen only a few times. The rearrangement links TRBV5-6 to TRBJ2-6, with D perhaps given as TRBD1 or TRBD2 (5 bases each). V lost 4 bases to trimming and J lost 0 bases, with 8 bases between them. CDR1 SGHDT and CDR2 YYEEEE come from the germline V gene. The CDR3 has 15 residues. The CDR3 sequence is CASSGTSSGANVLTF. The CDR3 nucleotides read TGTGCCAGCAGCGGGACGTCCTCTGGGGCCAACGTCCTGACTTTC.

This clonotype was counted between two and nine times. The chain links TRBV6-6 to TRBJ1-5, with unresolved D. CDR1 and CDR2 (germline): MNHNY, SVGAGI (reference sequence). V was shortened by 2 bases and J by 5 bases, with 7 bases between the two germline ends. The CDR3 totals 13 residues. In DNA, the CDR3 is TGTGCCAGCAGTTACATCGCGGATCAGCCCCAGCATTTT. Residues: CASSYIADQPQHF.

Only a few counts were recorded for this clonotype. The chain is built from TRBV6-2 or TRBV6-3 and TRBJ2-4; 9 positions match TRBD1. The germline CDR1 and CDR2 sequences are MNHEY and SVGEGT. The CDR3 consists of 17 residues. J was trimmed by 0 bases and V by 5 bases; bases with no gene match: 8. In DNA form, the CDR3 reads TGTGCCAGCAGTAAGCGGGACAGGGCCTTAGCCAAAAACATTCAGTACTTC. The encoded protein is CASSKRDRALAKNIQYF.

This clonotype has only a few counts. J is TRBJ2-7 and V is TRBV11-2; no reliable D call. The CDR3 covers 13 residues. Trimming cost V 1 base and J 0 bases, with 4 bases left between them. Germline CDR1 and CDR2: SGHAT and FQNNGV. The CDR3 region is CASSLVASYEQYF. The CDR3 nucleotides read TGTGCCAGCAGCTTAGTCGCCTCCTACGAGCAGTACTTC. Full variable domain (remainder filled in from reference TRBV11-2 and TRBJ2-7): EAGVAQSPRYKIIEKRQSVAFWCNPISGHATLYWYQQILGQGPKLLIQFQNNGVVDDSQLPKDRFSAERLKGVDSTLKIQPAKLEDSAVYLCASSLVASYEQYFGPGTRLTVT.

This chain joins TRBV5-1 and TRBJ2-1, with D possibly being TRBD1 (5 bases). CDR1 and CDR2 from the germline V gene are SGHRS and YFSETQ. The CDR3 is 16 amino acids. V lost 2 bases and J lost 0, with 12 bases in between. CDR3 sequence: CASSFSGSSSYNEQFF. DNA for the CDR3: TGCGCCAGCAGCTTCTCAGGGTCCAGCTCCTACAATGAGCAGTTCTTC.

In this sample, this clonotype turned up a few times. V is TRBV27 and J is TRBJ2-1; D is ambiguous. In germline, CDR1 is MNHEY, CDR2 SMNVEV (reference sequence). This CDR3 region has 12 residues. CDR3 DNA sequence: TGTGCTTGGGGAAGCTCCTACAATGAGCAGTTCTTC. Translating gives CAWGSSYNEQFF.

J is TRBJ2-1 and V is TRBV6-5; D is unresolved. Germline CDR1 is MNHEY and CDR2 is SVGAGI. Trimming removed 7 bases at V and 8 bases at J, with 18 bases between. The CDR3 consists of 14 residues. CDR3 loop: CASTRVGRFDEQFF. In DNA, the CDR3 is TGTGCCAGCACCAGAGTCGGTCGGTTCGATGAGCAGTTCTTC.

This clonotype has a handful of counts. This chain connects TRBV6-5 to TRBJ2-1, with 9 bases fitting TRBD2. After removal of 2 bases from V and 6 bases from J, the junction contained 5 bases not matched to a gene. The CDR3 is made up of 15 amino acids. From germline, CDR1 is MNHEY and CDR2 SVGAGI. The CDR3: CASSYGAGGPNEQFF. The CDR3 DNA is TGTGCCAGCAGTTACGGCGCGGGGGGGCCCAATGAGCAGTTCTTC.

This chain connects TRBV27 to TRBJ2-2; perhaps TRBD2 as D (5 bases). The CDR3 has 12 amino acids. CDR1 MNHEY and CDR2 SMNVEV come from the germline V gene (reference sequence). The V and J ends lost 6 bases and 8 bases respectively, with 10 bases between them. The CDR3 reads CASSSSGGELFF. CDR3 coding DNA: TGTGCCAGCAGCTCGTCGGGGGGGGAGCTGTTTTTT.

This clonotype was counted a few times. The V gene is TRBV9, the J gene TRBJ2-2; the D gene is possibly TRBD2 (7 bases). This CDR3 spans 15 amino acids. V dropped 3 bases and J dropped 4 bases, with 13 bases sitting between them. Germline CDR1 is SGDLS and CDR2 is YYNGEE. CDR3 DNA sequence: TGTGCCAGCAGCGCGGGGGGCTCGTTCACCGGGGAGCTGTTTTTT. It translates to CASSAGGSFTGELFF.